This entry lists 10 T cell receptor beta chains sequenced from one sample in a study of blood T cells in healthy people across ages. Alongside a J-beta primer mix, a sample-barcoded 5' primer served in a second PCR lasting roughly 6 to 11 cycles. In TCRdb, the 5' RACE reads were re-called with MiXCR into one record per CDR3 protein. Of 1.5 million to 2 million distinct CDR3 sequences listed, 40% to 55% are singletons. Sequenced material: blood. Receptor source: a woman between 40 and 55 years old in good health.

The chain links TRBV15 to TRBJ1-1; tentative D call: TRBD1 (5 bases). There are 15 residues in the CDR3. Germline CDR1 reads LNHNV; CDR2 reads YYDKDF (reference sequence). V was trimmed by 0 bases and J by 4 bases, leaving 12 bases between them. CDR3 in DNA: TGTGCCACCAGCAGAGATAGGGGCGTCGGCACTGAAGCTTTCTTT. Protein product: CATSRDRGVGTEAFF.

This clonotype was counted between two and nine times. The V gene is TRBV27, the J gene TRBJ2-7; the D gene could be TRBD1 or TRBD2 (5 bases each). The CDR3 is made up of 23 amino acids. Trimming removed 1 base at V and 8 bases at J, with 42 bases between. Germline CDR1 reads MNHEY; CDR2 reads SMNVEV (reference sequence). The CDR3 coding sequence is TGTGCCAGCAGTTTATTTGGGCCGGGACCCTCTACGAGCAGTATTTTGCCCGTTTCCCAGCAGTACTTC. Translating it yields CASSLFGPGPSTSSILPVSQQYF.

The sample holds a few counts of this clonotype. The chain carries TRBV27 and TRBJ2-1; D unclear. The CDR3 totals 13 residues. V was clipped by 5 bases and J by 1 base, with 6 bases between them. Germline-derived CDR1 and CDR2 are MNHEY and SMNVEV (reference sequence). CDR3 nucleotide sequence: TGTGCCAGCAGTAGAGCGTCCTACAATGAGCAGTTCTTC. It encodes CASSRASYNEQFF.

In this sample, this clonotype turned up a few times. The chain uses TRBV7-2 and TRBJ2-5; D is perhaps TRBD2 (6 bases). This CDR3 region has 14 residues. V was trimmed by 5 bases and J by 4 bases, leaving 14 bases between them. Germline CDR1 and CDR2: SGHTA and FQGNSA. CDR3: CASSPRGNGETQYF. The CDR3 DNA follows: TGTGCCAGCAGCCCCCGGGGGAACGGAGAGACCCAGTACTTC.

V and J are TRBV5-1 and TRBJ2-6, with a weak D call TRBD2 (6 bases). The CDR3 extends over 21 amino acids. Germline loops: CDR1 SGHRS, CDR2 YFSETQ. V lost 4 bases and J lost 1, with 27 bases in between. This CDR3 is CASSQEGRDLIIGSGANVLTF. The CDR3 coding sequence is TGCGCCAGCAGCCAGGAGGGGCGGGACCTTATAATCGGATCTGGGGCCAACGTCCTGACTTTC.

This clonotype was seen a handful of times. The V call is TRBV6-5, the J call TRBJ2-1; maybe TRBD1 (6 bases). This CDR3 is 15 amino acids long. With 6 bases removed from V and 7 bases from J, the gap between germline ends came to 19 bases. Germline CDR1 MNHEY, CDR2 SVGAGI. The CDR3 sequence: CASSLDRSEGNEQFF. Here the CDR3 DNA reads TGTGCCAGCAGCCTAGACAGGAGCGAAGGGAATGAGCAGTTCTTC.

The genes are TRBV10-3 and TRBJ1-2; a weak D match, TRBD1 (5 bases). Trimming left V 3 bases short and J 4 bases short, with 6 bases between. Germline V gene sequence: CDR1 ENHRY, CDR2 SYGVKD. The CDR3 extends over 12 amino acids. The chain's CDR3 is CAISDDSYGYTF. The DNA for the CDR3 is TGTGCCATCAGTGATGACAGCTATGGCTACACCTTC.

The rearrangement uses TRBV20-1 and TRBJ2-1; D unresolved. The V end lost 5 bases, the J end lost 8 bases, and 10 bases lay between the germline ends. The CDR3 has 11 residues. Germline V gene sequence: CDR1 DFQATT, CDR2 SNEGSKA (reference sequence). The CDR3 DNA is TGCAGTGCTGGAAGTTTGTATGAGCAGTTCTTC. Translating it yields CSAGSLYEQFF.

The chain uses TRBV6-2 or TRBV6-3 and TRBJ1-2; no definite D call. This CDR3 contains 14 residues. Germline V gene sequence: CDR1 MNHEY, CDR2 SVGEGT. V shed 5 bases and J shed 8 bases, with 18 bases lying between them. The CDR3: CASSPDTAGGGYTF. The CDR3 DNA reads TGTGCCAGCAGTCCTGACACGGCAGGAGGAGGCTACACCTTC.

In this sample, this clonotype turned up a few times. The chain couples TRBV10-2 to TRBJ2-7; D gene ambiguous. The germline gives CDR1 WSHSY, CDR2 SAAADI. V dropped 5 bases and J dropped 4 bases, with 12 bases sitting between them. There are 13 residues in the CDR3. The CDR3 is CASSRPHMYEQYF. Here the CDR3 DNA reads TGCGCCAGCAGTAGACCCCACATGTACGAGCAGTACTTC.